This T cell receptor (beta chain) was retrieved from a study of CD8+ T cells in alopecia areata. Sample treatment: oral pan-JAK inhibitor, 5-10 mg twice daily. As the sequencing template, cDNA was produced by extracting RNA and reverse transcribing it. Profiled with immunoSEQ multiplex PCR; TCRdb holds only in-frame clones, not every one. The repertoire consists of about 200,000 clones, with more than 55% occurring once and the leading ten covering approximately 3.3%. Germline V gives CDR1 ENHRY, CDR2 SYGVKD. This CDR3 is 12 amino acids long. Trimming took off 6 bases at V and 4 bases at J, with 10 bases between the two ends.

The sequence was obtained from a human donor with alopecia areata. This chain links TRBV10-3 with TRBJ2-7; unclear D gene. The sample consisted of CD4+ T cells sorted from blood, taken at week 4, from a patient treated with tofacitinib. The DNA for the CDR3 is TGTGCCATCAGCCCTACAACGTACGAGCAGTACTTC. Translation: CAISPTTYEQYF.